This is a list of T cell receptor beta chains from one sample in a study of PD-L1 blockade in urothelial cancer. Profiling relied on immunoSEQ multiplex PCR, and the TCRdb table lists in-frame clones only, not all of them. The repertoire holds roughly 63,000 clones, with approximately 80% as singletons. The sample in question was PBMCs, obtained around atezolizumab (anti-PD-L1) treatment. The receptors were sampled from a man between 70 and 80 years old with urothelial cancer. Each CDR3 is given with its conserved first and last residue. A D gene is named only where the DNA matches it firmly. Some rows have no size entry. The others give once, few or many, or a class for an expanded clone.

d_call	v_call	clone_size	j_call	cdr3_nt	cdr3_aa
.	TRBV5-5	.	TRBJ2-3	TGTGCCAGCTCCCTTCCGCTCCCGGACACTCTGCGGCATACGCAGTATTTT	CASSLPLPDTLRHTQYF
TRBD2	TRBV30	.	TRBJ2-2	TGTGCCTGGAGGCGGGCGGGAGTCACCGGGGAGCTGTTTTTT	CAWRRAGVTGELFF
TRBD1	TRBV18	few	TRBJ2-2	TGTGCCAGCTCACCAAGACAGGGCGACACCGGGGAGCTGTTTTTT	CASSPRQGDTGELFF
.	TRBV5-1	.	TRBJ1-2	TGCGCCAGCAGCTTGGACCCTGCGTATGGCTACACCTTC	CASSLDPAYGYTF
TRBD1	TRBV7-8	.	TRBJ2-2	TGTGCCAGCATTCCCTTTACAGGGGGCGGCACCGGGGAGCTGTTTTTT	CASIPFTGGGTGELFF
.	TRBV11-2	.	TRBJ2-1	TGTGCCAGCAGCCGCTGGCGGCAGAATGAGCAGTTCTTC	CASSRWRQNEQFF
.	TRBV7-2	.	TRBJ1-2	TGTGCCAGCAGCTTAGACCGTCAGAACTATGGCTACACCTTC	CASSLDRQNYGYTF
.	TRBV6-5	.	TRBJ2-7	TGTGCCAGCAGTTTTGGACTTCTCTCCTACGAGCAGTACTTC	CASSFGLLSYEQYF
TRBD2	TRBV5-1	.	TRBJ2-2	TGCGCCAGCAGCTCACTTGTGACTAGCGGGAGCCACACCGGGGAGCTGTTTTTT	CASSSLVTSGSHTGELFF
.	TRBV2	.	TRBJ2-5	TGTGCCAGCCGCCAAAGGTGGGCGATGGAGACCCAGTACTTC	CASRQRWAMETQYF
TRBD1	TRBV6-5	.	TRBJ1-2	TGTGCCAGCAGTCCTTTTCCCGGGACAGCCTATGGCTACACCTTC	CASSPFPGTAYGYTF
.	TRBV6-5	.	TRBJ1-5	TGTGCCAGCAGGGTCGGAGGGCGGAGCAATCAGCCCCAGCATTTT	CASRVGGRSNQPQHF
.	TRBV7-6	.	TRBJ2-7	TGTGCCAGCAGCTTAGGTAGCGACGAGCAGTACTTC	CASSLGSDEQYF
.	TRBV19	.	TRBJ1-4	TGTGCCAGTAGTGAGCGCGGGGAGACTAATGAAAAACTGTTTTTT	CASSERGETNEKLFF
TRBD2	TRBV11-2	.	TRBJ2-7	TGTGCCAGCAGCTTAATGGCGGGAGCGATCTCCTACGAGCAGTACTTC	CASSLMAGAISYEQYF
TRBD1	TRBV6-5	.	TRBJ2-7	TGTGCCAGCAGTCCACAGGGGCATACCTACGAGCAGTACTTC	CASSPQGHTYEQYF
.	TRBV7-2	.	TRBJ2-5	TGTGCCAGCAGCTCAAGGAACAGGGTAGAGACCCAGTACTTC	CASSSRNRVETQYF
TRBD1	TRBV4-1	.	TRBJ1-1	TGCGCCAGCAGCCGGGACAGGGGGCAATTGGGTACTGAAGCTTTCTTT	CASSRDRGQLGTEAFF
.	TRBV5-4	.	TRBJ2-1	TGTGCCAGCAGCTTGGATTACAACAATGAGCAGTTCTTC	CASSLDYNNEQFF
.	TRBV2	.	TRBJ2-1	TGTGCCAGCACTTTGGAGTATTTTGAGCAGTTCTTC	CASTLEYFEQFF
.	TRBV6-5	.	TRBJ1-1	TGTGCCAGCAGTTACTCGATTTCAGGCAACACTGAAGCTTTCTTT	CASSYSISGNTEAFF
TRBD1	TRBV11-3	.	TRBJ2-3	TGTGCCAGCAGCTTAGGGGGACAGGGGTGGACAGATACGCAGTATTTT	CASSLGGQGWTDTQYF
.	TRBV6-5	.	TRBJ2-3	TGTGCCAGCAGTTCAGGGGATATCACAGATACGCAGTATTTT	CASSSGDITDTQYF
TRBD2	TRBV7-8	.	TRBJ2-3	TGTGCCAGCAGCTTGTTAGCGGGGCGCACAGATACGCAGTATTTT	CASSLLAGRTDTQYF
TRBD2	TRBV5-4	.	TRBJ2-3	TGTGCCAGCAAAGGGAGGGGAGGAGATACGCAGTATTTT	CASKGRGGDTQYF
.	TRBV7-3	.	TRBJ2-3	TGTGCCAGCAGCGAGACAACAGTTAGCACAGATACGCAGTATTTT	CASSETTVSTDTQYF
TRBD1	TRBV6-6	once	TRBJ1-3	TGTGCCAGCAGTGTTAGACAGGGGACTGGAAACACCATATATTTT	CASSVRQGTGNTIYF
TRBD1	TRBV19	.	TRBJ2-4	TGTGCCAGTAGTATACGCCAGGGGGTCAAAAACATTCAGTACTTC	CASSIRQGVKNIQYF
TRBD2	TRBV11-3	.	TRBJ2-1	TGTGCCAGCAGCTTGGGACTAGCGGGGAACCAGCAGTTCTTC	CASSLGLAGNQQFF
TRBD2	TRBV30	.	TRBJ2-3	TGTGCCTGGAGGCCGGGACTAGCGGGGGCAGATACGCAGTATTTT	CAWRPGLAGADTQYF
TRBD2	TRBV11-2	once	TRBJ2-3	TGTGCCAGCAGTTCACGTAGCGGGGATACGCAGTATTTT	CASSSRSGDTQYF
.	TRBV9	.	TRBJ1-2	TGTGCCAGCAGCGTAGAACCAACAGCGGGGAACTATGGCTACACCTTC	CASSVEPTAGNYGYTF